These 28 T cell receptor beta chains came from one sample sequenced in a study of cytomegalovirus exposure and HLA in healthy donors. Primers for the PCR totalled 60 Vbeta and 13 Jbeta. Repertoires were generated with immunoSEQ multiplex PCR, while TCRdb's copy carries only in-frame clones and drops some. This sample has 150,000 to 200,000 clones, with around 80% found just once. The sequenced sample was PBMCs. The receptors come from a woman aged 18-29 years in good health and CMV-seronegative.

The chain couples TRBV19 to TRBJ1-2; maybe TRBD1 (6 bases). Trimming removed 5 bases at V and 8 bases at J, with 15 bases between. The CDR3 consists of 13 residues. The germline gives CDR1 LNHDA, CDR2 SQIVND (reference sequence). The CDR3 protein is CASSVGTSLGYTF. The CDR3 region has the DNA TGTGCCAGTAGTGTCGGGACATCTTTGGGCTACACCTTC.

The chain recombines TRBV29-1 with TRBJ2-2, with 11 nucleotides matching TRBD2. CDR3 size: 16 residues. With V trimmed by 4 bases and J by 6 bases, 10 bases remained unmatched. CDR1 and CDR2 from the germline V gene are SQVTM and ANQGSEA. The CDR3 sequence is CSVVGLAELPAGELFF. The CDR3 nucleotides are TGCAGCGTTGTGGGACTAGCGGAACTTCCGGCCGGGGAGCTGTTTTTT.

The CDR3 sequence: CASSHGGLTEAFF. The CDR3 nucleotides read TGTGCCAGCAGTCACGGGGGGCTGACTGAAGCTTTCTTT. The chain is built from TRBV6-1 and TRBJ1-1; possible D gene TRBD1, 6 bases. V gave up 5 bases and J gave up 5 bases, with 12 bases separating them. The CDR3 consists of 13 residues. The V gene's germline CDR1 is MNHNS and CDR2 SASEGT.

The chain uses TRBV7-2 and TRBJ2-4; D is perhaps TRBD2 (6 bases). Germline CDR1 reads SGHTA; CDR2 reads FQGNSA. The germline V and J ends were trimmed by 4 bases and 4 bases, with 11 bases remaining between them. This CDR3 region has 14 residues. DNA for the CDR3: TGTGCCAGCAGCTCGGGGACTCTAAAAAACATTCAGTACTTC. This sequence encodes CASSSGTLKNIQYF.

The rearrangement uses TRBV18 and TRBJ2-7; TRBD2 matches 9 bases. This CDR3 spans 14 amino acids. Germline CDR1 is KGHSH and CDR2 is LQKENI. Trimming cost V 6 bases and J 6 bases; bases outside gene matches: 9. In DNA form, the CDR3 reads TGTGCCAGCTCTTCCGGGACTAGCCTTTCCGAGCAGTACTTC. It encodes CASSSGTSLSEQYF. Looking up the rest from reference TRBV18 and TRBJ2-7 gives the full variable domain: NAGVMQNPRHLVRRRGQEARLRCSPMKGHSHVYWYRQLPEEGLKFMVYLQKENIIDESGMPKERFSAEFPKEGPSILRIQQVVRGDSAAYFCASSSGTSLSEQYFGPGTRLTVT.

The CDR3 coding sequence is TGTGCCAGCAGCTCCGCGGGTGGACAGGGTCCCTACGAGCAGTACGTC. Translation gives CASSSAGGQGPYEQYV. This chain links TRBV27 with TRBJ2-7, with 8 positions matching TRBD1. V shed 6 bases and J 2 bases; nucleotides not matched to a gene: 12. Germline V gene data show CDR1 as MNHEY and CDR2 as SMNVEV (reference sequence). The CDR3 length is 16 residues.

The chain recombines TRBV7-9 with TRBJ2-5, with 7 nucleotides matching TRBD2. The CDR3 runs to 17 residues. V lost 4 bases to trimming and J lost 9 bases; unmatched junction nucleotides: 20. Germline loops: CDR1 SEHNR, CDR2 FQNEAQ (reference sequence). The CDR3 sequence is CASSSFAVGGSWGSQYF. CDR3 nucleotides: TGTGCCAGCAGCTCCTTTGCAGTCGGGGGGAGTTGGGGGTCCCAGTACTTC.

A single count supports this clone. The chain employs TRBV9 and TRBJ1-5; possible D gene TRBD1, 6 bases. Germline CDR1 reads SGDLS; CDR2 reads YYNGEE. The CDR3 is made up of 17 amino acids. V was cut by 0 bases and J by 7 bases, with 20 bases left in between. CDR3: CASSVGDTPVAGQPQHF. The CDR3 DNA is TGTGCCAGCAGCGTAGGGGACACCCCGGTCGCAGGACAGCCCCAGCATTTT.

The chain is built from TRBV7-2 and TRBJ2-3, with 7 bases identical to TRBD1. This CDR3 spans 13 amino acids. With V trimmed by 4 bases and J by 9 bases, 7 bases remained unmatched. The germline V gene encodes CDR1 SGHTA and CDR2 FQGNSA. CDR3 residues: CASSSETGLTQYF. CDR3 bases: TGTGCCAGCAGCTCAGAGACAGGGCTAACGCAGTATTTT.

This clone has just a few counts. CDR3 loop: CASSGEYRDDETEAFF. The CDR3 DNA follows: TGCGCCAGCAGTGGGGAGTACAGGGACGATGAGACTGAAGCTTTCTTT. The chain links TRBV10-2 to TRBJ1-1; TRBD1 might be the D (6 bases). CDR1 WSHSY and CDR2 SAAADI come from the germline V gene. V was cut by 4 bases and J by 5 bases, with 20 bases left in between. The CDR3 runs to 16 residues.

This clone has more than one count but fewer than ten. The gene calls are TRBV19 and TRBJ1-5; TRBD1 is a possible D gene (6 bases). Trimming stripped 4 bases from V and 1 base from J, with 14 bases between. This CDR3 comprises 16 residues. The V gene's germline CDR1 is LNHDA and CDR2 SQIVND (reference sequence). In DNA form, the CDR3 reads TGTGCCAGTAGTAATCAGGGGACCTTGAGCAATCAGCCCCAGCATTTT. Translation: CASSNQGTLSNQPQHF.

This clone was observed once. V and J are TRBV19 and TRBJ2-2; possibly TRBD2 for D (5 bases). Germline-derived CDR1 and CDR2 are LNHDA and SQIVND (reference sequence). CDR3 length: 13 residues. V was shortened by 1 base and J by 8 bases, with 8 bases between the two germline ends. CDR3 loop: CASSIGGSGELFF. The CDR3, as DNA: TGTGCCAGTAGTATAGGAGGGTCGGGGGAGCTGTTTTTT.

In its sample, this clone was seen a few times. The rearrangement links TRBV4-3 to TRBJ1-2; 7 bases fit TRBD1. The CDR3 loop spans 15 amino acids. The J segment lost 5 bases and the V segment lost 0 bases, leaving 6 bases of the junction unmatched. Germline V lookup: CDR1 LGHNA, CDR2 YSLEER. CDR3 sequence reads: CASSQDRGQRYGYTF. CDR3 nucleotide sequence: TGCGCCAGCAGCCAAGATAGGGGACAGAGATATGGCTACACCTTC.

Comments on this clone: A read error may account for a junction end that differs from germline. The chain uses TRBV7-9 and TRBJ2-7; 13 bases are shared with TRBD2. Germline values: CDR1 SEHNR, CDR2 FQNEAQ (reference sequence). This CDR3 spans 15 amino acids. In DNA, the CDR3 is TGTGCCAGCAGTTTAGGGACTAGCGGGATCTACGAGCAGTACTTC. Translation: CASSLGTSGIYEQYF. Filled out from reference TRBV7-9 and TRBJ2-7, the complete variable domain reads DTGVSQNPRHKITKRGQNVTFRCDPISEHNRLYWYRQTLGQGPEFLTYFQNEAQLEKSRLLSDRFSAERPKGSFSTLEIQRTEQGDSAMYLCASSLGTSGIYEQYFGPGTRLTVT.

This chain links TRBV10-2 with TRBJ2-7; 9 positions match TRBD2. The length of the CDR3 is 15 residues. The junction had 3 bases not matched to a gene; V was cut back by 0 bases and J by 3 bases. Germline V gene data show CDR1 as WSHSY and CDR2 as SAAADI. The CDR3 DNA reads TGCGCCAGCAGTGAGTCGGTAGCGGGAGTCTACGAGCAGTACTTC. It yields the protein CASSESVAGVYEQYF.

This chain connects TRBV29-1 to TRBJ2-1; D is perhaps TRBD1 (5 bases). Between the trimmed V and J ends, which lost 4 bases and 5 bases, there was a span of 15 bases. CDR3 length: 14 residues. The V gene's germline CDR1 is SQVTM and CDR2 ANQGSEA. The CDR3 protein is CSVAPTGVNNEQFF. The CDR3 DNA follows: TGCAGCGTTGCGCCTACAGGCGTTAACAATGAGCAGTTCTTC.

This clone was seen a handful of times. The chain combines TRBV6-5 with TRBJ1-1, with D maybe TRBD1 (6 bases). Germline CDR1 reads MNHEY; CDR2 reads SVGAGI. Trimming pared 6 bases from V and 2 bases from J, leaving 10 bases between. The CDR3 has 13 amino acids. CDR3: CASSLRGNTEAFF. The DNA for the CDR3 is TGTGCCAGCAGCCTCAGGGGTAACACTGAAGCTTTCTTT.

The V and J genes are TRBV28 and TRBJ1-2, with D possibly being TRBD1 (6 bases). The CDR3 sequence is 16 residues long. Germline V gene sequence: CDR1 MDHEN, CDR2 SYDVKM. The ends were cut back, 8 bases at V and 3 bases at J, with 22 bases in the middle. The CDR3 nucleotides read TGTGCCAGCCTCCTGGGGGGGCAGCCACTGTACTATGGCTACACCTTC. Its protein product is CASLLGGQPLYYGYTF.

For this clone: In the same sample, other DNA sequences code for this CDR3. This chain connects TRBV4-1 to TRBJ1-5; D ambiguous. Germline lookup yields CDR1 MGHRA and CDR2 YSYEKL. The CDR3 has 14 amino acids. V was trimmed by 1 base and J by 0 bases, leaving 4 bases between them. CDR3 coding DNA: TGCGCCAGCAGCCAAGTCGGTAGCAATCAGCCCCAGCATTTT. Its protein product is CASSQVGSNQPQHF.

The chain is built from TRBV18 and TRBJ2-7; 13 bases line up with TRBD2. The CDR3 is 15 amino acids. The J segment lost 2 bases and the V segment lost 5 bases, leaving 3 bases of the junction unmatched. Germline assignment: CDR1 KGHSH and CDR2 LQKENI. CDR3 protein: CASSAGLAGTYEQYV. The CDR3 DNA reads TGTGCCAGCTCAGCGGGACTAGCGGGGACCTACGAGCAGTACGTC.

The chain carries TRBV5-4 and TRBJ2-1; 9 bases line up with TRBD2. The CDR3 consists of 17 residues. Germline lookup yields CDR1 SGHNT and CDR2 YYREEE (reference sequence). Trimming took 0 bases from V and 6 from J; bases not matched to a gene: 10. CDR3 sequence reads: CASSLEAAGGPGNEQFF. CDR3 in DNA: TGTGCCAGCAGCTTGGAGGCGGCGGGAGGGCCAGGCAATGAGCAGTTCTTC.

The CDR3 loop reads CASGTSGTYEQYF. Here the CDR3 DNA reads TGTGCCAGCGGGACTAGCGGAACCTACGAGCAGTACTTC. V is TRBV7-2 and J is TRBJ2-7; 11 nucleotides agree with TRBD2. CDR3 length equals 13 residues. Losses at the gene ends were 8 bases for V and 2 bases for J; bases not matched to a gene: 2. The germline V gene encodes CDR1 SGHTA and CDR2 FQGNSA.

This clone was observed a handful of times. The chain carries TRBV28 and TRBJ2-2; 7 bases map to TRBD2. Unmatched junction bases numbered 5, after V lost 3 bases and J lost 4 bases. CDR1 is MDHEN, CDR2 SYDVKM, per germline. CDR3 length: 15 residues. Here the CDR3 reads CASSFGGRATGELFF. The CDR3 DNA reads TGTGCCAGCAGTTTTGGAGGGAGGGCCACCGGGGAGCTGTTTTTT.

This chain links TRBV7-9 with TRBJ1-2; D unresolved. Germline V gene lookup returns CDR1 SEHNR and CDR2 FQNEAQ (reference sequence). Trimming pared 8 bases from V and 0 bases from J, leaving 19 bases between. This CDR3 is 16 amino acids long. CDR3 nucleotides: TGTGCCAGCCACAGCTTAGTGATTCATGCTAACTATGGCTACACCTTC. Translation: CASHSLVIHANYGYTF. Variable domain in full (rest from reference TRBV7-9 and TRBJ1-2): DTGVSQNPRHKITKRGQNVTFRCDPISEHNRLYWYRQTLGQGPEFLTYFQNEAQLEKSRLLSDRFSAERPKGSFSTLEIQRTEQGDSAMYLCASHSLVIHANYGYTFGSGTRLTVV.

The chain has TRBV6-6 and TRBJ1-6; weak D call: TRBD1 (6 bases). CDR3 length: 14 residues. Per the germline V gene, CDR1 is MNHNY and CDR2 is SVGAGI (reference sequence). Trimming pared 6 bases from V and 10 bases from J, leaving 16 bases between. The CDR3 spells CASSPGGGTSPLHF. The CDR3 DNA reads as TGTGCCAGCAGCCCGGGAGGGGGAACCTCACCCCTCCACTTT.

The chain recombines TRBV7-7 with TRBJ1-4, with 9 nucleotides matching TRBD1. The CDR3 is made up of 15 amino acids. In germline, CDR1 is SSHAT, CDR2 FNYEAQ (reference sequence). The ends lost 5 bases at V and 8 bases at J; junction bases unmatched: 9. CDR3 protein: CASSPTGTGNEKLFF. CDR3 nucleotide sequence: TGTGCCAGCAGCCCTACCGGGACAGGGAACGAAAAACTGTTTTTT.

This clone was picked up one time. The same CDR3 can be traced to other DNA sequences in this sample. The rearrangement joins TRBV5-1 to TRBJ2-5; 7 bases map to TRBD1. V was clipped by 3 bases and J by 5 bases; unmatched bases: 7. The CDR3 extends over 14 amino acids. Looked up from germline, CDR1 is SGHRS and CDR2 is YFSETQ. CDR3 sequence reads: CASSSRQGGETQYF. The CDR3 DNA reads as TGCGCCAGCAGCTCAAGACAGGGTGGGGAGACCCAGTACTTC.

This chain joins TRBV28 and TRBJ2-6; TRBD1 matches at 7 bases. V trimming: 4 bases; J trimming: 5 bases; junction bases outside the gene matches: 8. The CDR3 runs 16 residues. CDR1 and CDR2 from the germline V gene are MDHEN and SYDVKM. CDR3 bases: TGTGCCAGCAGTTGGGGACAGCAACACTGGGCCAACGTCCTGACTTTC. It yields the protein CASSWGQQHWANVLTF. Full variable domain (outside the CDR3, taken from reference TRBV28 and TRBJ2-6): DVKVTQSSRYLVKRTGEKVFLECVQDMDHENMFWYRQDPGLGLRLIYFSYDVKMKEKGDIPEGYSVSREKKERFSLILESASTNQTSMYLCASSWGQQHWANVLTFGAGSRLTVL.